The clone carrying this TCR beta chain has at least ten counts. The antigen remains unidentified. CDR3 length equals 15 residues. CDR1 is GTSNPN, CDR2 SVGIG, per germline (reference sequence). With V trimmed by 2 bases and J by 4 bases, 8 bases remained unmatched. This sample is drawn from a study of T-cell memory formation after mild COVID-19. About the research overall: In these data, TCR clusters were largely donor specific. Study-wide results and limits: Some clones that responded were present in memory (sampled pre-infection), which suggests cross-reactive memory joined. CD4+ contracting clones lay mainly in CM and EM, CD8+ ones in EMRA.

The 5'RACE method, run with constant-segment primers, produced TCR alpha and TCR beta cDNA libraries (carrying sample barcodes and UMIs). TCRdb re-called the 5' RACE reads with MiXCR, one entry per CDR3 protein. The table lists about half a million distinct CDR3 sequences, about 18% of them singletons. The chain links TRBV30 to TRBJ2-1; 7 bases fit TRBD1. This sequence was found in an adult woman who had mild COVID-19 (a few samples of this study predate the infection). Cell type and time point are not known. The sequenced material came from PBMCs or a T cell subset sorted from them (not recorded which). CDR3 amino acids: CAWSSQGVYYNEQFF. In DNA form, the CDR3 reads TGTGCCTGGAGTTCCCAGGGGGTCTATTACAATGAGCAGTTCTTC.